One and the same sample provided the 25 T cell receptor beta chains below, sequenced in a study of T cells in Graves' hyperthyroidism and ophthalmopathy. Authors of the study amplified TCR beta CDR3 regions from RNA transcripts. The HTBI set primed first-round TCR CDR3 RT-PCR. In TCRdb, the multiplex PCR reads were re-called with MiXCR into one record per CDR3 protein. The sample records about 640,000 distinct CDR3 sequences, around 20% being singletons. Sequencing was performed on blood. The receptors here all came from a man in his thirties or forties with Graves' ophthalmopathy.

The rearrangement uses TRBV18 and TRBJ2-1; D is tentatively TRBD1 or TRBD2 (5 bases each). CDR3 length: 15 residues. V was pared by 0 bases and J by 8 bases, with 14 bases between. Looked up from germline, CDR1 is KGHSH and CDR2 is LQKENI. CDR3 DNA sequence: TGTGCCAGCTCACCACCAGGGGATCGAGGGGATGAGCAGTTCTTC. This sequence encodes CASSPPGDRGDEQFF. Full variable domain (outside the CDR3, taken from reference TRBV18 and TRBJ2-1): NAGVMQNPRHLVRRRGQEARLRCSPMKGHSHVYWYRQLPEEGLKFMVYLQKENIIDESGMPKERFSAEFPKEGPSILRIQQVVRGDSAAYFCASSPPGDRGDEQFFGPGTRLTVL.

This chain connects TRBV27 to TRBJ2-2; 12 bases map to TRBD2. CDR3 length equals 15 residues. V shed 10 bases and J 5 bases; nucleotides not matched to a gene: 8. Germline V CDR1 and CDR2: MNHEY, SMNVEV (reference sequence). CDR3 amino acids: CATRLAGVGTGELFF. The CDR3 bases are TGTGCCACCCGACTAGCGGGGGTCGGAACCGGGGAGCTGTTTTTT.

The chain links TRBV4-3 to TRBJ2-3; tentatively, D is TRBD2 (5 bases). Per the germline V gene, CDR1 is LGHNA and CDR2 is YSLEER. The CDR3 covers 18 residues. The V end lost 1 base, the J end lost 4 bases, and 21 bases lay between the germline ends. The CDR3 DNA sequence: TGCGCCAGCAGCCAAGGAGGGTCTCGGAGGATAACGTCAGATACGCAGTATTTT. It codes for CASSQGGSRRITSDTQYF.

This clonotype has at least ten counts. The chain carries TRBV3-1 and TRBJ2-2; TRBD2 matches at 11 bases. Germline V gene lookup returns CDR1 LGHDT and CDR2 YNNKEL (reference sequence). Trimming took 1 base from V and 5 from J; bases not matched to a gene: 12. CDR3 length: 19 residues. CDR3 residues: CASSQGGLGLAGGTGELFF. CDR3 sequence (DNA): TGTGCCAGCAGCCAAGGTGGTTTGGGCCTAGCGGGAGGAACCGGGGAGCTGTTTTTT.

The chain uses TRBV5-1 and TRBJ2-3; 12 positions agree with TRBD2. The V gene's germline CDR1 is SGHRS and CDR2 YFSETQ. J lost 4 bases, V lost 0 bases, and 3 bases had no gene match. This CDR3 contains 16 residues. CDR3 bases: TGCGCCAGCAGCTTGGCACGACTAGCGGGAGCAGATACGCAGTATTTT. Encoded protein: CASSLARLAGADTQYF.

CDR3 DNA: TGCAGTGCTAGAGATCTTGTGGAGGGCAGGGGGAACACCGGGGAGCTGTTTTTT. Translation gives CSARDLVEGRGNTGELFF. This chain connects TRBV20-1 to TRBJ2-2, with D perhaps being TRBD1 or TRBD2 (6 bases each). CDR3 length equals 18 residues. Germline assignment: CDR1 DFQATT and CDR2 SNEGSKA (reference sequence). Trimming shortened V by 0 bases and J by 1 base, and 18 bases separated the two germline ends.

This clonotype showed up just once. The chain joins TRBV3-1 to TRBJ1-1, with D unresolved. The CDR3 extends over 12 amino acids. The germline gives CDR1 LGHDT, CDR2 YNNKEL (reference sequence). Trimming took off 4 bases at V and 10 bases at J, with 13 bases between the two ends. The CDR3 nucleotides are TGTGCCAGCAGCCCGTCTTACGGTCCAGCTTTCTTT. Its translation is CASSPSYGPAFF.

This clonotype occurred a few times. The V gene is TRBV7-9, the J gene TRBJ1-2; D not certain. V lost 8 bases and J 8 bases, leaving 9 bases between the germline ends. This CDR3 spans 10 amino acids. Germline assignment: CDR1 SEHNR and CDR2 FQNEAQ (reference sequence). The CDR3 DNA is TGTGCCAGCGGCGGGAGCGGCTACACCTTC. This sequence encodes CASGGSGYTF. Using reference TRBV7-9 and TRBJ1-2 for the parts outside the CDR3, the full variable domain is DTGVSQNPRHKITKRGQNVTFRCDPISEHNRLYWYRQTLGQGPEFLTYFQNEAQLEKSRLLSDRFSAERPKGSFSTLEIQRTEQGDSAMYLCASGGSGYTFGSGTRLTVV.

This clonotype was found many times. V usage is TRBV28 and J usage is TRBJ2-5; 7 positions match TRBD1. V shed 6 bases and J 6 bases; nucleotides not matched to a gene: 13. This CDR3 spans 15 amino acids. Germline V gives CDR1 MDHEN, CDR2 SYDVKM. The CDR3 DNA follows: TGTGCCAGCAGCGATCCTAAAGGGACAGCGAAGACCCAGTACTTC. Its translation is CASSDPKGTAKTQYF.

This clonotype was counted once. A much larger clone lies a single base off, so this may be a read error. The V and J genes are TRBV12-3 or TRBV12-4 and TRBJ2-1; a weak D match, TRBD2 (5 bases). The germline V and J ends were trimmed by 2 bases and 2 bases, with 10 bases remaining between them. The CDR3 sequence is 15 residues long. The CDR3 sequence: CASSLMGVPYNEQFF. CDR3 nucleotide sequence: TGTGCCAGCAGTTTAATGGGAGTTCCCTACAATGAGCAGTTCTTC.

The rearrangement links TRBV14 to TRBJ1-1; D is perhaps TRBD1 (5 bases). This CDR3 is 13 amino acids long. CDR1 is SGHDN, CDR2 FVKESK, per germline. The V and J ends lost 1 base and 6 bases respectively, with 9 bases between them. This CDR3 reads CASSQVRVSEAFF. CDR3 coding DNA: TGTGCCAGCAGCCAAGTCAGGGTGTCTGAAGCTTTCTTT.

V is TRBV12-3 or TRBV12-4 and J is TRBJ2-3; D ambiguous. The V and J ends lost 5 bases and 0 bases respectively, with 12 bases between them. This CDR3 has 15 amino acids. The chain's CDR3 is CASSESGSSTDTQYF. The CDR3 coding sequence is TGTGCCAGCAGTGAAAGTGGTTCCAGCACAGATACGCAGTATTTT.

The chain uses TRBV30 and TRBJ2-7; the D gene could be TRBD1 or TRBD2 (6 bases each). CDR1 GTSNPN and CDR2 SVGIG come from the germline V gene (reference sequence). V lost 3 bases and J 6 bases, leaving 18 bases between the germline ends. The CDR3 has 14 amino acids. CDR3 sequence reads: CAWSIQGGGVEQYF. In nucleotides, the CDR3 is TGTGCCTGGAGCATACAGGGAGGAGGGGTCGAGCAGTACTTC.

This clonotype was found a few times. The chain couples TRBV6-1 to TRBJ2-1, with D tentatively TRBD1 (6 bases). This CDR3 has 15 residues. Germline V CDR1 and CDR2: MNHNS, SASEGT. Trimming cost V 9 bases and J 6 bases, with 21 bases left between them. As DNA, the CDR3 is TGTGCCAGTCTGTTCCAGACAGGTAGGGCCAATGAGCAGTTCTTC. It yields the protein CASLFQTGRANEQFF.

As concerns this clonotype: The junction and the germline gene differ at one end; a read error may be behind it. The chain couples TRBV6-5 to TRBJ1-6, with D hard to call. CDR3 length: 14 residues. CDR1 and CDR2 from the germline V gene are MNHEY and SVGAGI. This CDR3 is CASSDSGSGSPLHF. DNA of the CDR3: TGTGCCAGCAGTGACTCCGGAAGCGGATCACCCCTCCACTTT.

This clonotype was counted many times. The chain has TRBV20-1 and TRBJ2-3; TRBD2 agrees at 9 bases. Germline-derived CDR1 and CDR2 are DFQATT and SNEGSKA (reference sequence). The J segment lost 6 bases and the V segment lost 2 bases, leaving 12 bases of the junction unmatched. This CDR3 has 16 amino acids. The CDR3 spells CSARFGGLAGSDTQYF. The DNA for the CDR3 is TGCAGTGCTAGATTTGGTGGGCTAGCGGGGAGTGATACGCAGTATTTT.

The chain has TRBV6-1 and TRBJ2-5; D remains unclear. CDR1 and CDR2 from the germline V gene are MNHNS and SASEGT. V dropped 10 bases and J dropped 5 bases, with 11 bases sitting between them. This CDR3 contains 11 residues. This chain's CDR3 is CATQRTETQYF. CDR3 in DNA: TGTGCCACCCAAAGGACGGAGACCCAGTACTTC.

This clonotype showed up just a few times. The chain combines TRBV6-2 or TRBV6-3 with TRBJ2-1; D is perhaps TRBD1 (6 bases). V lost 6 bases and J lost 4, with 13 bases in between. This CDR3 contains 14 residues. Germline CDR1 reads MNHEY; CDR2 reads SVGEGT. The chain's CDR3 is CASSYGTNYNEQFF. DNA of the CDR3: TGTGCCAGCAGCTACGGGACAAATTACAATGAGCAGTTCTTC.

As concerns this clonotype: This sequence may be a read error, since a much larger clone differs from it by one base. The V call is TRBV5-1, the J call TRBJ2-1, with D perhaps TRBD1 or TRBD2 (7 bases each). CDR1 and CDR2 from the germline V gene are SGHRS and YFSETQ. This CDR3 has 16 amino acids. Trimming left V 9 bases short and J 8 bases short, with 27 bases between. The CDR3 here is CANLPPTTGEGHEQFF. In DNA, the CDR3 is TGCGCCAACCTGCCTCCCACTACAGGGGAGGGTCATGAGCAGTTCTTC.

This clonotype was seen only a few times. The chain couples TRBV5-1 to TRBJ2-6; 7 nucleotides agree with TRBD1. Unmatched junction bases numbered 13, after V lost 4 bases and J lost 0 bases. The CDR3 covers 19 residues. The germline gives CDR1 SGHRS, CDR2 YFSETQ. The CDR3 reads CASSLGLPGQRSGANVLTF. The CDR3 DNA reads TGCGCCAGCAGCCTAGGACTCCCGGGACAGCGCTCTGGGGCCAACGTCCTGACTTTC.

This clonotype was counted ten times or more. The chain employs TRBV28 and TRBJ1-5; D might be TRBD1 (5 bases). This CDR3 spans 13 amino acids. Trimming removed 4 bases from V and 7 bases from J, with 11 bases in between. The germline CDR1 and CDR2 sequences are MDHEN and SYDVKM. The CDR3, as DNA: TGTGCCAGCAGTTCCAGGGAGGAACAGCCCCAGCATTTT. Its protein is CASSSREEQPQHF.

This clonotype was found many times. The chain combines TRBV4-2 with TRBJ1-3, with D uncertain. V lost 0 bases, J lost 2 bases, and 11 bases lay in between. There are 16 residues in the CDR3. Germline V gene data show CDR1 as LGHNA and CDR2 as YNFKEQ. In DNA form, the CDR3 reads TGTGCCAGCAGCCAAGATCGGGCAGCTGCTGGAAACACCATATATTTT. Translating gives CASSQDRAAAGNTIYF.

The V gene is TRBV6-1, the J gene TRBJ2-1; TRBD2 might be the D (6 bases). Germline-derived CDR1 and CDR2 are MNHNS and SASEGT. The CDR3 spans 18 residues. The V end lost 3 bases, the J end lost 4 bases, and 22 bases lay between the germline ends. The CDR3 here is CASSERSDSRGGYNEQFF. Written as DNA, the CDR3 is TGTGCCAGCAGTGAGCGGTCAGACAGTAGGGGAGGTTACAATGAGCAGTTCTTC.

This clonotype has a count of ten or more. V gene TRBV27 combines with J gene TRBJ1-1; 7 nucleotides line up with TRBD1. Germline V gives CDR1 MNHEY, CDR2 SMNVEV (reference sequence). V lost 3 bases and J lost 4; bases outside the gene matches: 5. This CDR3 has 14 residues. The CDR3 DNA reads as TGTGCCAGCAGTTTGGGACAGTCGGGCACTGAAGCTTTCTTT. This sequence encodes CASSLGQSGTEAFF.

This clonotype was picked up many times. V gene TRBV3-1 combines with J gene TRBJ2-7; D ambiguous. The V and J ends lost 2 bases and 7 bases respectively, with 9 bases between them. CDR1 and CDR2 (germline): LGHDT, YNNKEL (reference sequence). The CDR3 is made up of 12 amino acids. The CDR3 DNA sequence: TGTGCCAGCAGCCAAAACGTCTGGGAGCAGTACTTC. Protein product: CASSQNVWEQYF.